Included here is one TCR beta chain sequence, with context. The data were obtained in a study of blood T cell repertoires in COVID-19. This CDR3 has 15 amino acids. From germline, CDR1 is SEHNR and CDR2 FQNEAQ (reference sequence). Trimming left V 3 bases short and J 2 bases short, with 11 bases between. Generated by immunoSEQ multiplex PCR, the TCRdb table keeps only in-frame clones and is missing some. The top ten clones hold around 9.9% of a sample with under 150,000 clones, roughly 85% of them seen once. V and J are TRBV7-9 and TRBJ1-5; no clear D gene. The receptor comes from a man older than 75 with acute or convalescent COVID-19. The sequenced material came from peripheral blood. The CDR3 here is CASSLGLAGNQPQHF. CDR3 nucleotides: TGTGCCAGCAGCTTGGGTCTGGCGGGCAATCAGCCCCAGCATTTT.